This T cell receptor beta chain was identified during a study of shared clonotypes between healthy human individuals. The assay was immunoSEQ multiplex PCR, and TCRdb's table has in-frame clones only and misses some. The sample lists approximately 340,000 clones; around two thirds were seen once. The CDR3 contains 17 residues. The V gene end was trimmed by 2 bases and the J gene end by 1 base; junction bases not matched to a gene: 8. CDR1 and CDR2 from the germline V gene are MNHEY and SMNVEV (reference sequence). This TCR was sampled from a man aged 25-40 years in good health. V is TRBV27 and J is TRBJ1-2, with 9 positions matching TRBD1. Sequenced material: memory CD4+ T cells sorted from blood. The subset was: CD45RA-negative fraction. In DNA form, the CDR3 reads TGTGCCAGCAGTTTACGTAGGACAGGGGAAATTAACTATGGCTACACCTTC. This codes for CASSLRRTGEINYGYTF.